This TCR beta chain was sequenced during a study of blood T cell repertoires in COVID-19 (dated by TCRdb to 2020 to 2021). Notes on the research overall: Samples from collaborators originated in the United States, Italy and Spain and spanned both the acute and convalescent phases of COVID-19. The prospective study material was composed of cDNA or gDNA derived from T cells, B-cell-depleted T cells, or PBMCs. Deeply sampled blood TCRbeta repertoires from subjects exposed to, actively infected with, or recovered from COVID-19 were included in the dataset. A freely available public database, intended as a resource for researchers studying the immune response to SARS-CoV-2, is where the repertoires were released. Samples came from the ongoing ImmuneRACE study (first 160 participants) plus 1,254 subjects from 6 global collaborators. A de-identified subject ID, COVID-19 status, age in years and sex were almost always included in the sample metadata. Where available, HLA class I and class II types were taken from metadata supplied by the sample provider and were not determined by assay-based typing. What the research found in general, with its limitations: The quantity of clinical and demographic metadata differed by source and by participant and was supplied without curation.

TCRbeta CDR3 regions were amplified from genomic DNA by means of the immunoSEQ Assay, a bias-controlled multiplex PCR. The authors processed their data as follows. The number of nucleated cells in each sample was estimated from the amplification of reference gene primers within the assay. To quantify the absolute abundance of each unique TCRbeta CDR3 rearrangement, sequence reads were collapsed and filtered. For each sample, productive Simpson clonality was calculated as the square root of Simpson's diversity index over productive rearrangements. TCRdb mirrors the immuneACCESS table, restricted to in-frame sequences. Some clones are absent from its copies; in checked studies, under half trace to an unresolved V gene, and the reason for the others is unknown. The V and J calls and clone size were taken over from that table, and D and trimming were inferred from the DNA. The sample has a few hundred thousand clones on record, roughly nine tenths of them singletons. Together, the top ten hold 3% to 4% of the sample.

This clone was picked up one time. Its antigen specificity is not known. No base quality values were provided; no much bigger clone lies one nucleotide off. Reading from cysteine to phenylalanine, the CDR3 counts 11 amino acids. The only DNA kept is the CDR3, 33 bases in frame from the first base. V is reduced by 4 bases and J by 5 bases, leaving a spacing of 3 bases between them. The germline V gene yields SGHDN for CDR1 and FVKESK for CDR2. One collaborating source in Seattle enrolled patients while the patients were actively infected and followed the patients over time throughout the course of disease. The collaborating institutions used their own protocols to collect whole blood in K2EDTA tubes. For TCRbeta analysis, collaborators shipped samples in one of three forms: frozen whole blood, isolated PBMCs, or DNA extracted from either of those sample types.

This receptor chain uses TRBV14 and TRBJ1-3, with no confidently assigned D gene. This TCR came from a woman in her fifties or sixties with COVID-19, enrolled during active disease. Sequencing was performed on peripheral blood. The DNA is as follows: TGTGCCAGCAGCCGGCGAAACACCATATATTTT. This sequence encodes CASSRRNTIYF. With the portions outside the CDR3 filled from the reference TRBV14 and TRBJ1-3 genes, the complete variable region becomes EAGVTQFPSHSVIEKGQTVTLRCDPISGHDNLYWYRRVMGKEIKFLLHFVKESKQDESGMPNNRFLAERTGGTYSTLKVQPAELEDSGVYFCASSRRNTIYFGEGSWLTVV.